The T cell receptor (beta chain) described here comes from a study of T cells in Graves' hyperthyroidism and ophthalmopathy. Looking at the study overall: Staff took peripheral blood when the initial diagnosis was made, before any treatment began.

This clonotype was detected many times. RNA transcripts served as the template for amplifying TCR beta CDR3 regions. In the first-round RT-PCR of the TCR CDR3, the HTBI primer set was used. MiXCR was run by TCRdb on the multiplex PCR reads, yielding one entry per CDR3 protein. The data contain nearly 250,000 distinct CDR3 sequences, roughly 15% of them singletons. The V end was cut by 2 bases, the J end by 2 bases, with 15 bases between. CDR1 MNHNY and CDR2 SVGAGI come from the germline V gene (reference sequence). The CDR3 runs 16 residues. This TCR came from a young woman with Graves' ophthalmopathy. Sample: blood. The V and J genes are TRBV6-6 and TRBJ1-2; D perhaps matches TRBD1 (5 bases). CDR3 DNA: TGTGCCAGCAGTTACGAAGTTGGGACCGCGAACTATGGCTACACCTTC. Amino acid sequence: CASSYEVGTANYGYTF.